This T cell receptor (beta chain) originates from a study of OX40 agonist ivuxolimab in advanced cancers. Whole-study context: Patients treated during dose escalation were battling hepatocellular carcinoma, melanoma, renal cell or head and neck cancer. Notes on the study in general: Blood T cells, both CD4+ and CD8+, expanded clonally by week 6 at 0.1 to 3.0 mg/kg. CD8+ T cells (on average) carried more expanded clones than CD4+ T cells.

Germline trimming cut 9 bases from V and 2 bases from J; bases unmatched to any gene: 11. This CDR3 has 15 amino acids. Germline V gives CDR1 SNHLY, CDR2 FYNNEI. The repertoire was sequenced with immunoSEQ multiplex PCR; TCRdb's copy has only in-frame clones and lacks some. Altogether approximately 17,000 clones are present, approximately 70% being singletons, with the ten largest covering 15% to 20%. Worth noting for this clone: The antigen remains unidentified.

This TCR came from an adult with an advanced solid tumor such as melanoma, head and neck, liver or kidney cancer. The material sequenced was CD4+ or CD8+ T cells sorted from blood, taken in a trial of the OX40 agonist ivuxolimab. The chain combines TRBV2 with TRBJ2-3; 7 bases fit TRBD2. In DNA form, the CDR3 reads TGTGCCAGTCTGGGGGGAGGGACTGCCACAGATACGCAGTATTTT. This translates into CASLGGGTATDTQYF.